The T cell receptor beta chain under discussion was sequenced for a study of blood T cells in healthy people across ages. About the study: Template switching picked up about one barcoded beta molecule for each two T cells.

This clonotype was seen only a few times. A J-beta primer mix and a sample-barcoded 5' primer were used in a second PCR of about 7 to 12 cycles. TCRdb analysed the 5' RACE reads with MiXCR anew, one entry per CDR3 protein. In the table there are roughly 700,000 distinct CDR3 sequences, around 32% of which are singletons. Germline V CDR1 and CDR2: GTSNPN, SVGIG (reference sequence). The ends lost 6 bases at V and 0 bases at J; junction bases unmatched: 5. This CDR3 is built from 15 residues. Source material: blood. This clonotype was obtained from a woman of 80 years or more in good health. J is TRBJ2-6 and V is TRBV30, with 7 bases identical to TRBD1. The CDR3 is CACTQGDSGANVLTF. The CDR3 DNA reads TGTGCCTGCACTCAGGGGGACTCTGGGGCCAACGTCCTGACTTTC.